What follows is one T cell receptor beta chain and its context. Data came from immunoSEQ multiplex PCR; TCRdb stores just in-frame clones and leaves some out. The profile shows around 430,000 clones, about four fifths of them singletons. The unsorted samples had 100 million or so PBMCs used for genomic DNA. The germline V gene encodes CDR1 MNHEY and CDR2 SMNVEV (reference sequence). CDR3 length: 15 amino acids. V gave up 2 bases and J gave up 6 bases, with 14 bases separating them. This sample was included in a study of shared clonotypes between healthy human individuals. The specimen sequenced was PBMCs. V is TRBV27 and J is TRBJ2-1, with a weak D call TRBD2 (5 bases). This receptor was identified in a woman between 35 and 50 years old in good health. Some clones in this sample may be carry-over from other donors' samples. The CDR3 bases are TGTGCCAGCAGTTTAAGAGGGTCCCTACCCAATGAGCAGTTCTTC. Encoded protein: CASSLRGSLPNEQFF.